This TCR beta chain was profiled in a study of T cell repertoires in cytomegalovirus infection. The overall study: Evidence of both CMV infection and a matching HLA type came from public TCR beta signatures.

From the reads, TCRdb called clonotypes with MiXCR, one entry per CDR3 protein. This table holds around 530,000 distinct CDR3 sequences, approximately 15% found once. This clonotype has only a few counts. Its antigen is currently unknown. The study, taken as a whole, reports: CMV-specific TCR beta clonotypes restricted by HLA-C were the ones dominating the ex vivo response.

This CDR3 is built from 15 residues. CDR1 is MNHEY and CDR2 is SMNVEV in the germline V gene (reference sequence). J lost 2 bases, V lost 2 bases, and 4 bases had no gene match. The clonotype comes from a human donor in good health (CMV status not recorded). Some clones in this sample may be carry-over from other donors' samples. The material sequenced was CD8+ T cells from PBMCs. This rearrangement joins TRBV27 to TRBJ2-3; the match to TRBD2 covers 7 bases. DNA of the CDR3: TGTGCCAGCAGTTTACGCGGGAGACACACAGATACGCAGTATTTT. Its translation: CASSLRGRHTDTQYF.